A single sample is the source of the 16 T cell receptor beta chains below, sequenced in a study of CD8 T cells in ankylosing spondylitis (TCRdb year 2017). Libraries were made using 5' RACE. Instrument used: Illumina HiSeq 2500. TCRdb applied fastp at Q25 and MiXCR to the public reads, then kept only in-frame beta chains. Rows matching on CDR3 protein sequence are summarized as one entry with the most common DNA and genes. For this sample the table gives a few hundred thousand distinct CDR3 sequences, of which 20% were detected only once. The ten top clones hold 13% of the sample. The sample was blood, either unsorted or a sorted T cell fraction (not recorded which). The receptors derive from a male donor with ankylosing spondylitis or in good health (not recorded which).

This clonotype was recorded many times. The chain has TRBV7-8 and TRBJ2-7; D gene ambiguous. The CDR3 consists of 11 residues. Germline CDR1 SGHVS, CDR2 FQNEAQ. Trimming removed 4 bases at V and 6 bases at J, with 7 bases between. CDR3 loop: CASSSSGEQYF. CDR3 bases: TGTGCCAGCAGCTCCAGTGGCGAGCAGTACTTC.

This clonotype was recorded a few times. The V gene is TRBV4-1, the J gene TRBJ2-2, with 7 nucleotides matching TRBD1. The germline gives CDR1 MGHRA, CDR2 YSYEKL. V was pared by 1 base and J by 1 base, with 3 bases of the junction left unmatched. This CDR3 is built from 16 residues. CDR3 protein: CASSQAGQMNTGELFF. The CDR3 nucleotides are TGCGCCAGCAGCCAAGCGGGACAGATGAACACCGGGGAGCTGTTTTTT.

V usage is TRBV6-2 or TRBV6-3 and J usage is TRBJ2-7; no firm D call. Germline lookup yields CDR1 MNHEY and CDR2 SVGEGT. Trimming took off 1 base at V and 5 bases at J, with 3 bases between the two ends. CDR3 length equals 11 residues. The CDR3 here is CASSYYHEQYF. DNA of the CDR3: TGTGCCAGCAGTTACTACCACGAGCAGTACTTC.

J is TRBJ2-4 and V is TRBV4-1; D is uncertain. CDR3 length equals 17 residues. V was pared by 1 base and J by 0 bases, with 13 bases between. Germline V CDR1 and CDR2: MGHRA, YSYEKL. The CDR3 nucleotides are TGCGCCAGCAGCCAAGTGTCAGAAGCGCTAGCCAAAAACATTCAGTACTTC. It codes for CASSQVSEALAKNIQYF.

V gene TRBV7-2 combines with J gene TRBJ1-5; no clear D. The CDR3 totals 16 residues. Germline CDR1 and CDR2: SGHTA and FQGNSA. V lost 1 base and J 0 bases, leaving 10 bases between the germline ends. The CDR3, as DNA: TGTGCCAGCAGCTTAGGATTTGGTGGTAGCAATCAGCCCCAGCATTTT. This gives the protein CASSLGFGGSNQPQHF.

This clonotype was found a few times. The chain uses TRBV5-1 and TRBJ2-1; tentatively, D is TRBD2 (7 bases). The CDR3 totals 17 residues. V gave up 0 bases and J gave up 2 bases, with 15 bases separating them. Germline CDR1 SGHRS, CDR2 YFSETQ. The CDR3 is CASSLDIGGLAYNEQFF. CDR3 DNA: TGCGCCAGCAGCTTGGATATCGGGGGGCTCGCCTACAATGAGCAGTTCTTC.

This clonotype was detected only a few times. J is TRBJ2-5 and V is TRBV12-3 or TRBV12-4, with D hard to call. The CDR3 totals 14 residues. V was pared by 3 bases and J by 0 bases, with 8 bases between. CDR3 region: CASSFGSNQETQYF. The CDR3 DNA sequence: TGTGCCAGCAGTTTCGGATCAAACCAAGAGACCCAGTACTTC.

The sample holds many counts of this clonotype. This sequence joins TRBV12-3 or TRBV12-4 and TRBJ2-7; 11 bases are a match to TRBD1. The trim removed 5 bases at V and 5 bases at J, leaving 5 bases unmatched. The CDR3 length is 14 residues. This CDR3 reads CASSPGQGVHEQYF. The CDR3 coding sequence is TGTGCCAGCAGTCCGGGACAGGGGGTCCACGAGCAGTACTTC.

This clonotype appeared once. This CDR3 reads CASRRPGVQETQYF. In nucleotides, the CDR3 is TGTGCCAGCAGGCGTCCAGGGGTCCAAGAGACCCAGTACTTC. V gene TRBV27 combines with J gene TRBJ2-5; D is possibly TRBD1 (6 bases). From germline, CDR1 is MNHEY and CDR2 SMNVEV (reference sequence). The length of the CDR3 is 14 residues. The ends were cut back, 6 bases at V and 1 base at J, with 12 bases in the middle.

J is TRBJ2-7 and V is TRBV13; D tentatively fits TRBD1 or TRBD2 (5 bases each). Per the germline V gene, CDR1 is PRHDT and CDR2 is FYEKMQ (reference sequence). The CDR3 has 14 amino acids. Trimming removed 0 bases from V and 6 bases from J, with 12 bases in between. The CDR3 loop reads CASSLGRAGTEQYF. CDR3 DNA sequence: TGTGCCAGCAGCTTAGGCCGGGCAGGGACCGAGCAGTACTTC.

The CDR3, as DNA: TGCAGCGTTCTTCAGGCTAACACCGGGGAGCTGTTTTTT. Translated: CSVLQANTGELFF. The V and J genes are TRBV29-1 and TRBJ2-2; D not resolved. The CDR3 totals 13 residues. Trimming cost V 5 bases and J 2 bases, with 9 bases left between them. Germline values: CDR1 SQVTM, CDR2 ANQGSEA.

This clonotype was seen a single time. The chain couples TRBV7-2 to TRBJ2-1, with TRBD2 as a possible D gene (6 bases). V lost 1 base and J 0 bases, leaving 22 bases between the germline ends. Germline V gene data show CDR1 as SGHTA and CDR2 as FQGNSA. The CDR3 is 20 residues long. This chain's CDR3 is CASSLGLAGGAASSYNEQFF. CDR3 in DNA: TGTGCCAGCAGCTTAGGGCTGGCCGGGGGAGCCGCAAGCTCCTACAATGAGCAGTTCTTC.

The J gene is TRBJ2-2, the V gene TRBV20-1; 9 bases agree with TRBD1. Losses at the gene ends were 2 bases for V and 5 bases for J; bases not matched to a gene: 6. The germline gives CDR1 DFQATT, CDR2 SNEGSKA (reference sequence). This CDR3 has 15 residues. CDR3 protein: CSARPMTGGTGELFF. As DNA, the CDR3 is TGCAGTGCTAGACCTATGACAGGGGGAACCGGGGAGCTGTTTTTT.

This clonotype showed up just a few times. Likely a read error: the CDR3 ends without its conserved phenylalanine or tryptophan. It is unclear where the CDR3 begins or ends on the DNA, so no DNA is shown, and the CDR3 is as TCRdb lists it. The V call is TRBV20-1, the J call TRBJ2-5; the table's D gene call, TRBD1, was not cross checked with the DNA. The CDR3 is 9 amino acids long, termini counted. In germline, CDR1 is DFQATT, CDR2 SNEGSKA (reference sequence). CDR3 sequence: CSARDPGGV.

This clonotype appeared a few times. The V and J genes are TRBV10-2 and TRBJ2-5; D gene unclear. Trimming cost V 2 bases and J 3 bases, with 13 bases left between them. Germline V CDR1 and CDR2: WSHSY, SAAADI. The CDR3 extends over 15 amino acids. DNA of the CDR3: TGCGCCAGCAGTGAGACGAGGTTAAAAGAAGAGACCCAGTACTTC. As protein: CASSETRLKEETQYF.

This sequence joins TRBV7-9 and TRBJ2-5, with no clear D. Trimming removed 1 base at V and 2 bases at J, with 11 bases between. The CDR3 runs to 15 residues. Germline V lookup: CDR1 SEHNR, CDR2 FQNEAQ (reference sequence). The CDR3 nucleotides read TGTGCCAGCAGCTTAGTTCAAGACCTACAAGAGACCCAGTACTTC. Translation gives CASSLVQDLQETQYF.